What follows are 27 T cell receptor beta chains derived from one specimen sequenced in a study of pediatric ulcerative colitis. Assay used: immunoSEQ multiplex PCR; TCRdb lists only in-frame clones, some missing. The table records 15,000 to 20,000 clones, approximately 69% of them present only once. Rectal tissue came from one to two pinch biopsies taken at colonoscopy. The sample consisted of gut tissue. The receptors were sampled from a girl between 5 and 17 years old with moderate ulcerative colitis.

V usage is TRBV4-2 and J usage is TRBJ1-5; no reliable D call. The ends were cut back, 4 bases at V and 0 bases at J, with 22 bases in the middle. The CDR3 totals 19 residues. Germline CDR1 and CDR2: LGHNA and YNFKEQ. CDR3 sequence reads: CASSLEDDWGPTSNQPQHF. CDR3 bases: TGTGCCAGCAGCCTCGAGGACGACTGGGGTCCTACTAGCAATCAGCCCCAGCATTTT.

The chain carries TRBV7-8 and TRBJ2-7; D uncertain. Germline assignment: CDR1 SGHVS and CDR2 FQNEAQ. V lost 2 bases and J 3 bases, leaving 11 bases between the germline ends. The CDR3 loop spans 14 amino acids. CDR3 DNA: TGTGCCAGCAGCTTACGGTCACGCCTCTACGAGCAGTACTTC. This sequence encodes CASSLRSRLYEQYF.

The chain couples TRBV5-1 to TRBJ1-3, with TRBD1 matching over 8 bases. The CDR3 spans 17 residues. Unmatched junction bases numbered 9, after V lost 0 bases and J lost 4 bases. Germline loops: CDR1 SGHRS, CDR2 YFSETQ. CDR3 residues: CASSLVAGGRSGNTIYF. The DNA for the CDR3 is TGCGCCAGCAGCTTGGTTGCAGGGGGCCGTTCGGGAAACACCATATATTTT.

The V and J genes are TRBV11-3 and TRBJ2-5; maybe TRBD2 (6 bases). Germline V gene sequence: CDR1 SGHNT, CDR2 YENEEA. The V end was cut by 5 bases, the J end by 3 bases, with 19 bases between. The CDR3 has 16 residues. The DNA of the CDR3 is TGTGCCAGCAGCCCTGGCTTAGTAGCGGCGGAAGAGACCCAGTACTTC. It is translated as CASSPGLVAAEETQYF.

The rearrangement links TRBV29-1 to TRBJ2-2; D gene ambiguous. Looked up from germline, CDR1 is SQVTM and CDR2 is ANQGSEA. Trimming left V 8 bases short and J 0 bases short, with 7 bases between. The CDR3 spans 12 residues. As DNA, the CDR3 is TGCAGCTTCGGCCCGAACACCGGGGAGCTGTTTTTT. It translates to CSFGPNTGELFF.

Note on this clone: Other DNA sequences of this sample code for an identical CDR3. The DNA of the CDR3 is TGCGCCAGCAGCTTCCCGGGGGGGCCGAGCGGGGAGCTGTTTTTT. It is translated as CASSFPGGPSGELFF. The rearrangement uses TRBV5-1 and TRBJ2-2, with 8 positions matching TRBD2. The germline CDR1 and CDR2 sequences are SGHRS and YFSETQ. The CDR3 runs to 15 residues. The junction had 7 bases not matched to a gene; V was cut back by 2 bases and J by 7 bases.

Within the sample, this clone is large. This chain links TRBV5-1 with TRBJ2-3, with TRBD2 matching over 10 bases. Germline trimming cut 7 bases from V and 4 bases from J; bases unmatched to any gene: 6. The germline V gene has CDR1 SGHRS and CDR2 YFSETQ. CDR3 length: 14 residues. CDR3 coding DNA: TGCGCCAGCTTGGCTAGCGGGGGCGCAGATACGCAGTATTTT. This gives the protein CASLASGGADTQYF.

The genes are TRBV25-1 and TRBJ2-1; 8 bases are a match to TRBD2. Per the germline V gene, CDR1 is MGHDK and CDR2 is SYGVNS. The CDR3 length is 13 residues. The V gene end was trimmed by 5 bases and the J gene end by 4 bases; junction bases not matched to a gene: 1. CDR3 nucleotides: TGTGCCAGCAGTAGCGGGAGTTACAATGAGCAGTTCTTC. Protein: CASSSGSYNEQFF.

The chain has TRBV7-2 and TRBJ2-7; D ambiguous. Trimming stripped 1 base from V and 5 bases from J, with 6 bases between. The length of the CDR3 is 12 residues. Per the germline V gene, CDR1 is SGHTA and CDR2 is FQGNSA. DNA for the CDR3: TGTGCCAGCAGCTTAGACTACCACGAGCAGTACTTC. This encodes CASSLDYHEQYF.

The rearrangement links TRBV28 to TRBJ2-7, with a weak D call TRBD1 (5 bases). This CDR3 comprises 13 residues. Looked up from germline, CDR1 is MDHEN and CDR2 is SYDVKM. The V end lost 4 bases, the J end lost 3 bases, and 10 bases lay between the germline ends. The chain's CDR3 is CASSWGPGYEQYF. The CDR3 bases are TGTGCCAGCAGTTGGGGCCCTGGCTACGAGCAGTACTTC.

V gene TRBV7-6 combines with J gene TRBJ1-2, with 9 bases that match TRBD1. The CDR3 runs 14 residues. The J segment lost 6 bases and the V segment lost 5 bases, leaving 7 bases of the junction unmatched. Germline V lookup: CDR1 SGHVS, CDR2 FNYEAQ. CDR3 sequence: CASSPFTGGNGYTF. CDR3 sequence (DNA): TGTGCCAGCAGCCCCTTTACAGGGGGCAATGGCTACACCTTC. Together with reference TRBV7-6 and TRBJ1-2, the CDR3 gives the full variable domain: GAGVSQSPRYKVTKRGQDVALRCDPISGHVSLYWYRQALGQGPEFLTYFNYEAQQDKSGLPNDRFSAERPEGSISTLTIQRTEQRDSAMYRCASSPFTGGNGYTFGSGTRLTVV.

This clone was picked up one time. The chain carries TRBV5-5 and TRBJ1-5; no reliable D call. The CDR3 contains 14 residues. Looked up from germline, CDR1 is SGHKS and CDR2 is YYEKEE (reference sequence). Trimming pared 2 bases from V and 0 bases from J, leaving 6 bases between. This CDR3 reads CASSFLNSNQPQHF. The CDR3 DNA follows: TGTGCCAGCAGCTTCCTAAATAGCAATCAGCCCCAGCATTTT.

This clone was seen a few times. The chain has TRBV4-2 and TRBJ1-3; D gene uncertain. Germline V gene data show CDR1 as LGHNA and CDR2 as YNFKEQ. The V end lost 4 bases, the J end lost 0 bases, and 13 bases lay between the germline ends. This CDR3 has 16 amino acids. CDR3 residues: CASSRLGTDSGNTIYF. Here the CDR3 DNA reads TGTGCCAGCAGCCGGTTGGGTACGGACTCTGGAAACACCATATATTTT.

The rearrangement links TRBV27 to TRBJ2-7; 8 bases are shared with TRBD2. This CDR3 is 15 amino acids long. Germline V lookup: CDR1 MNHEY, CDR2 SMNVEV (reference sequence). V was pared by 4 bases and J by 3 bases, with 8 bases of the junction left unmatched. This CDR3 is CASSSRLAHDYEQYF. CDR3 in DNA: TGTGCCAGCAGTTCTAGACTAGCGCACGACTACGAGCAGTACTTC.

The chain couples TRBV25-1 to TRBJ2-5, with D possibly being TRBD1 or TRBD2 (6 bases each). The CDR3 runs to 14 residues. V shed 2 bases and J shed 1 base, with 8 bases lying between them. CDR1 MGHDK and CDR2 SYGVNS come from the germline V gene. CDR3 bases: TGTGCCAGCAGTGAAGGAGGGGGCCAAGAGACCCAGTACTTC. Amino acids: CASSEGGGQETQYF.

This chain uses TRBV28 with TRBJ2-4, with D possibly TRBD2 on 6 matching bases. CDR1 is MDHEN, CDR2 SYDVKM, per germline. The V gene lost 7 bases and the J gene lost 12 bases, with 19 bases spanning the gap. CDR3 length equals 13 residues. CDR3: CASTNRDFLNQYF. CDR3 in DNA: TGTGCCAGCACAAACCGGGACTTCCTCAATCAGTACTTC. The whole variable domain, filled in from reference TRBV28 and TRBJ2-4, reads DVKVTQSSRYLVKRTGEKVFLECVQDMDHENMFWYRQDPGLGLRLIYFSYDVKMKEKGDIPEGYSVSREKKERFSLILESASTNQTSMYLCASTNRDFLNQYFGAGTRLSVL.

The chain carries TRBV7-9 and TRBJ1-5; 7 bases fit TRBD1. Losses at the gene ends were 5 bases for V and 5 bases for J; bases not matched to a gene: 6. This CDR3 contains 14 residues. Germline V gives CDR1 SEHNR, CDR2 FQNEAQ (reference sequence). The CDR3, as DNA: TGTGCCAGCAGCCCCCGGGACAGTTATCAGCCCCAGCATTTT. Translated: CASSPRDSYQPQHF.

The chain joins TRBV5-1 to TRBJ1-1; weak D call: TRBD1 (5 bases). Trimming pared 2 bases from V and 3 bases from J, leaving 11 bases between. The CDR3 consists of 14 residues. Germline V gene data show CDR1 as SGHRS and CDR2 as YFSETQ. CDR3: CASSFSGGDTEAFF. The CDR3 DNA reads TGCGCCAGCAGCTTCTCCGGGGGGGACACTGAAGCTTTCTTT.

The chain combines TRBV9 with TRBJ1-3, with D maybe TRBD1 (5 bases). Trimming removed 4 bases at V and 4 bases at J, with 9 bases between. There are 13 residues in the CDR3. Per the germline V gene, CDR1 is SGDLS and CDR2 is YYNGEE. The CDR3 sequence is CASSSDSGNTIYF. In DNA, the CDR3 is TGTGCCAGCAGCAGTGACAGCGGAAACACCATATATTTT.

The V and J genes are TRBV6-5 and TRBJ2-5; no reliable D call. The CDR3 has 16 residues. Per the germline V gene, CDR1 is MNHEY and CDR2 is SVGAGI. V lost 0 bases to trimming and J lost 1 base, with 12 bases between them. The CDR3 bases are TGTGCCAGCAGTTACTCGGCCCAGCTGATCCAAGAGACCCAGTACTTC. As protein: CASSYSAQLIQETQYF.

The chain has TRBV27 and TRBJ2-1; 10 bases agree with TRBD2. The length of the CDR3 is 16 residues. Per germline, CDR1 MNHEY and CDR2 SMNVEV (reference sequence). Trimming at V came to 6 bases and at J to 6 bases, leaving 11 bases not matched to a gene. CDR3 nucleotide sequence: TGTGCCAGCAGGAGAAGCGGGAGGGCCTACGGCAATGAGCAGTTCTTC. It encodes CASRRSGRAYGNEQFF.

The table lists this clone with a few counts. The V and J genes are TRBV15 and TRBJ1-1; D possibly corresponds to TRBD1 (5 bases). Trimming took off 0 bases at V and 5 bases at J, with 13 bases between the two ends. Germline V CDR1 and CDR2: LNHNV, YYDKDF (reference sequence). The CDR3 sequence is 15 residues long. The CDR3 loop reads CATSRDTGVWTEAFF. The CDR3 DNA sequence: TGTGCCACCAGCAGAGATACAGGAGTTTGGACTGAAGCTTTCTTT.

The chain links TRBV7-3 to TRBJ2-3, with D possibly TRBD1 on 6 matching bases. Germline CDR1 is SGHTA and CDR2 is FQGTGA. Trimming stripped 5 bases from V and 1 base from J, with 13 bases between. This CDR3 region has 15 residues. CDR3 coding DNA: TGTGCCAGCAGCCCGGACAGTGGAGGCACAGATACGCAGTATTTT. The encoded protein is CASSPDSGGTDTQYF.

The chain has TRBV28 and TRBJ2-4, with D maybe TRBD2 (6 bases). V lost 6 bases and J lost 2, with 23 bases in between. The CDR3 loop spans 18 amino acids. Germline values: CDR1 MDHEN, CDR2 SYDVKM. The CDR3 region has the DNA TGTGCCAGCAGCCCCTTATTGGTCCTCGGAGGGCCCAAAAACATTCAGTACTTC. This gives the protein CASSPLLVLGGPKNIQYF.

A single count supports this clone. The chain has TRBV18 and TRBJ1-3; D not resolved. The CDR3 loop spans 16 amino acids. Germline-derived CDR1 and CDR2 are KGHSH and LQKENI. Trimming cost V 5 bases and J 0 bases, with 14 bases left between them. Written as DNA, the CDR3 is TGTGCCAGCTCAGCGAACCTCGGCAGCTCTGGAAACACCATATATTTT. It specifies CASSANLGSSGNTIYF.

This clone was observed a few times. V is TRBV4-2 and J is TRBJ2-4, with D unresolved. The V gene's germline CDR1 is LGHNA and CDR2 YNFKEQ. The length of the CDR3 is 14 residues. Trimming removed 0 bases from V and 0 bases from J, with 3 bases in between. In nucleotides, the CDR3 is TGTGCCAGCAGCCAAGACCGAGCCAAAAACATTCAGTACTTC. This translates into CASSQDRAKNIQYF.

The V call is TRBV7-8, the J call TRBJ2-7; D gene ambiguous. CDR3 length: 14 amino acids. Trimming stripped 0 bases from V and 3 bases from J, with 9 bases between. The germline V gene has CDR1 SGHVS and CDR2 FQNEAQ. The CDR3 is CASSLAGSHYEQYF. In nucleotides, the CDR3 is TGTGCCAGCAGCTTAGCCGGCAGTCACTACGAGCAGTACTTC.